The sample holds a few counts of the clone carrying this TCR beta chain. Its cognate antigen is unknown. The source of the sample is a study of cytomegalovirus exposure and HLA in healthy donors. These donors counted as nominally healthy when sampled, but unrecorded immune exposures were likely. Study results and limitations: Rates of TCR association differed by HLA locus in a later analysis, with DRB1 highest and HLA-C lowest. Rare sequences made up most TCRs, while some public TCRs were found in many donors. A later analysis linked a missense DCLRE1C variant to TCR beta V- and J-gene trimming.

Vbeta (60) and Jbeta (13) primers were used in the PCR. TCRdb keeps only in-frame clones here, not all; method: immunoSEQ multiplex PCR. The data contain around 130,000 clones, around 80% of them seen just once; the ten biggest clones take up 5% to 6%. Germline V lookup: CDR1 SEHNR, CDR2 FQNEAQ (reference sequence). CDR3 size: 13 residues. Trimming took 5 bases from V and 6 from J; bases not matched to a gene: 7. The receptor's source is a man under 40 in good health and CMV-seronegative. This chain connects TRBV7-9 to TRBJ2-7, with 7 bases lining up with TRBD1. The sequencing sample was made of PBMCs. CDR3 coding DNA: TGTGCCAGCAGCCTTCGACAGGGCGGCGAGCAGTACTTC. Translated: CASSLRQGGEQYF.